This T cell receptor beta chain comes out of a study of T cell repertoires in cytomegalovirus infection. TCRdb itself ran the reads through MiXCR, one entry per CDR3 protein. The profile shows 550,000 to 850,000 distinct CDR3 sequences, 33% of them singletons. This clonotype was observed a few times. Its cognate antigen is unknown. CDR1 is LNHDA, CDR2 SQIVND, per germline (reference sequence). The CDR3 is 14 amino acids. J lost 7 bases, V lost 7 bases, and 9 bases had no gene match. The receptor comes from a human donor in good health (CMV status not recorded). Some clones in this sample may be carry-over from other donors' samples. Sequencing was performed on cultured PBMCs, taken from culture after CMV antigen stimulation. This chain uses TRBV19 with TRBJ1-4; 7 positions agree with TRBD1. The CDR3 DNA sequence: TGTGCCAGTAAAACGGGGACAGTCTCTGAAAAACTGTTTTTT. This translates into CASKTGTVSEKLFF.